A selection of T cell receptor beta chains follows, all from one sample in a study of cytomegalovirus exposure and HLA in healthy donors. The repertoire was sequenced with immunoSEQ multiplex PCR; TCRdb's copy has only in-frame clones and lacks some. The sample includes 70,000 or so clones, 70% to 90% of them seen just once. The sample consisted of PBMCs. These receptor sequences come from a woman under 40 in good health and CMV-seronegative. Both conserved end residues are part of each CDR3. Fields, in order: V gene, D gene, clone size, J gene, CDR3 protein, CDR3 DNA. The D gene is left open where the match is weak. Not every row has a clone size; where given, it reads once, few, many or a size class.

TRBV19	TRBD2	few	TRBJ2-7	CASTEREGQDEQYF	TGTGCCAGTACGGAGAGGGAGGGCCAGGACGAGCAGTACTTC
TRBV6-1	TRBD1	NA	TRBJ2-3	CASRRTGGHTQYF	TGTGCCAGCAGGAGGACAGGGGGCCATACGCAGTATTTT
TRBV7-9	TRBD2	NA	TRBJ2-3	CASSPRLAGGVTDTQYF	TGTGCCAGCAGCCCCCGACTAGCGGGAGGAGTCACAGATACGCAGTATTTT
TRBV6-6	TRBD1	NA	TRBJ2-7	CASRLSFPGTEEQYF	TGTGCCAGCCGATTATCATTTCCCGGGACAGAGGAGCAGTACTTC
TRBV21-1	NA	few	TRBJ2-5	CASSKLNYKGAGETQYF	TGTGCCAGCAGCAAACTCAACTATAAGGGGGCCGGTGAGACCCAGTACTTC
TRBV19	NA	NA	TRBJ2-1	CASSILYNEQFF	TGTGCCAGTAGTATCCTATACAATGAGCAGTTCTTC
TRBV19	TRBD1	few	TRBJ1-2	CASSIGFGQGDYGYTF	TGTGCCAGTAGTATAGGCTTTGGGCAGGGGGACTATGGCTACACCTTC
TRBV18	NA	NA	TRBJ2-5	CASSPLGESGGTQYF	TGTGCCAGCTCACCCTTAGGTGAAAGCGGCGGGACCCAGTACTTC
TRBV9	NA	NA	TRBJ2-3	CASSVTTRSTDTQYF	TGTGCCAGCAGCGTAACAACCAGAAGCACAGATACGCAGTATTTT
TRBV25-1	TRBD1	NA	TRBJ1-3	CASSENRGAPGNTIYF	TGTGCCAGCAGTGAAAACAGGGGTGCACCTGGAAACACCATATATTTT
TRBV6-4	TRBD1	NA	TRBJ1-1	CASRTGDDTEAFF	TGTGCCAGCCGGACAGGGGATGACACTGAAGCTTTCTTT
TRBV27	TRBD2	NA	TRBJ2-7	CASSPSGSSYEQYF	TGTGCCAGCAGTCCTAGCGGTAGCTCCTACGAGCAGTACTTC
TRBV12-2	NA	NA	TRBJ1-2	CASVQGRSTGYTF	TGTGCAAGTGTCCAGGGAAGAAGTACTGGCTACACCTTC
TRBV9	NA	NA	TRBJ2-2	CASSVGGTPANTGELFF	TGTGCCAGCAGCGTAGGGGGGACTCCCGCGAACACCGGGGAGCTGTTTTTT
TRBV13	TRBD1	NA	TRBJ2-5	CASSPQDRVQRETQYF	TGTGCCAGCAGCCCCCAGGACAGGGTTCAGCGGGAGACCCAGTACTTC
TRBV30	TRBD2	NA	TRBJ2-4	CAWSVGGSLDIQYF	TGTGCCTGGAGTGTAGGCGGGAGCTTAGACATTCAGTACTTC
TRBV5-1	NA	NA	TRBJ2-7	CASSPGGRDEQYF	TGCGCCAGCAGCCCCGGGGGTCGGGACGAGCAGTACTTC
TRBV4-1	TRBD2	NA	TRBJ2-3	CASSLGSGSRTDTQYF	TGCGCCAGCAGCCTAGGTAGCGGGTCCCGCACAGATACGCAGTATTTT
TRBV5-4	TRBD1	NA	TRBJ2-7	CASSLADTGGNEQYF	TGTGCCAGCAGCTTGGCCGACACAGGGGGCAACGAGCAGTACTTC
TRBV28	NA	once	TRBJ1-1	CASSLFPGNTEAFF	TGTGCCAGCAGTTTATTTCCAGGGAACACTGAAGCTTTCTTT
TRBV5-4	NA	NA	TRBJ2-4	CASSSPLGGAKNIQYF	TGTGCCAGCAGCTCCCCACTAGGAGGTGCCAAAAACATTCAGTACTTC
TRBV5-4	TRBD1	NA	TRBJ1-2	CASSSAGTGLDGYTF	TGTGCCAGCAGCTCGGCCGGGACAGGCTTGGATGGCTACACCTTC
TRBV4-2	TRBD2	NA	TRBJ2-3	CASSQQAGGTQYF	TGTGCCAGCAGCCAACAAGCGGGAGGGACGCAGTATTTT
TRBV15	TRBD2	few	TRBJ2-7	CATSRPGLDLYF	TGTGCCACCAGCAGGCCGGGACTAGACTTGTACTTC
TRBV7-2	NA	NA	TRBJ1-1	CASSLGWQGLEAFF	TGTGCCAGCAGCTTAGGATGGCAGGGACTTGAAGCTTTCTTT
TRBV19	TRBD1	NA	TRBJ2-6	CASSRQGYSGANVLTF	TGTGCCAGTAGTAGACAGGGATACTCTGGGGCCAACGTCCTGACTTTC
TRBV7-6	NA	NA	TRBJ2-1	CASTPSGGPYYNEQFF	TGTGCCAGCACCCCCTCTGGAGGCCCCTACTACAATGAGCAGTTCTTC
TRBV6-6	NA	NA	TRBJ1-1	CASSPRGEAFF	TGTGCCAGCAGTCCCCGGGGGGAAGCTTTCTTT
TRBV6-4	TRBD2	NA	TRBJ2-1	CASSTGTSDYNEQFF	TGTGCCAGCAGTACCGGGACTAGCGATTACAATGAGCAGTTCTTC
TRBV5-1	NA	NA	TRBJ2-3	CASSSGVSDTQYF	TGCGCCAGCAGCTCAGGGGTTTCAGATACGCAGTATTTT
TRBV18	NA	NA	TRBJ2-5	CASSRMTASQETQYF	TGTGCCAGCTCAAGAATGACAGCGAGTCAAGAGACCCAGTACTTC
TRBV4-1	NA	once	TRBJ2-7	CASSQERGRTREQYF	TGCGCCAGCAGCCAAGAAAGAGGCCGAACGAGAGAGCAGTACTTC
TRBV6-5	TRBD1	NA	TRBJ2-7	CASSPRQGALYEQYF	TGTGCCAGCAGTCCCCGACAGGGGGCGCTTTACGAGCAGTACTTC
TRBV19	NA	few	TRBJ2-2	CASSIGQGGRTGELFF	TGTGCCAGTAGTATTGGCCAGGGGGGTCGGACCGGGGAGCTGTTTTTT
TRBV29-1	TRBD1	few	TRBJ1-4	CSVAGTDNEKLFF	TGCAGCGTGGCCGGGACAGATAATGAAAAACTGTTTTTT
TRBV27	NA	NA	TRBJ1-5	CASSLLQGTIWPQHF	TGTGCCAGCAGTTTACTCCAGGGGACTATCTGGCCCCAGCATTTT
TRBV19	TRBD1	NA	TRBJ1-2	CASSRTGTGTLNYGYTF	TGTGCCAGTAGTAGAACCGGGACAGGGACCCTTAACTATGGCTACACCTTC
TRBV7-9	TRBD1	few	TRBJ2-7	CASSSGQGRVYEQYF	TGTGCCAGCAGCTCCGGACAGGGTAGAGTCTACGAGCAGTACTTC
TRBV5-4	NA	once	TRBJ2-7	CASSFGAGTSREQYF	TGTGCCAGCAGCTTTGGGGCGGGGACCTCCCGGGAGCAGTACTTC
TRBV6-1	NA	NA	TRBJ2-7	CASSAVQGYEQYF	TGTGCCAGCAGTGCAGTACAGGGCTACGAGCAGTACTTC
TRBV7-2	NA	NA	TRBJ2-3	CASSLGRTDTQYF	TGTGCCAGCAGCTTAGGCCGGACAGATACGCAGTATTTT
TRBV30	NA	NA	TRBJ2-7	CAWRSSVSSYEQYF	TGTGCCTGGAGGTCTAGCGTGAGCTCCTACGAGCAGTACTTC
TRBV2	NA	NA	TRBJ2-5	CASISGFQETQYF	TGTGCCAGCATTAGCGGTTTTCAAGAGACCCAGTACTTC
TRBV10-1	TRBD2	NA	TRBJ2-7	CASSELLVLAGAYSYEQYF	TGCGCCAGCAGTGAGTTATTGGTACTAGCGGGAGCCTACTCCTACGAGCAGTACTTC
TRBV21-1	NA	NA	TRBJ2-7	CASSDRDTGRLSYEQYF	TGTGCCAGCAGCGACCGGGACACCGGCCGGTTATCCTACGAGCAGTACTTC
TRBV21-1	NA	NA	TRBJ2-5	CASIPDGLQETQYF	TGTGCCAGCATTCCGGACGGACTCCAAGAGACCCAGTACTTC
TRBV10-2	TRBD2	NA	TRBJ2-1	CASALAGVGEQFF	TGCGCCAGCGCCCTAGCGGGAGTGGGTGAGCAGTTCTTC
TRBV9	NA	NA	TRBJ2-3	CASSVTRGRGLADTQYF	TGTGCCAGCAGCGTAACTAGGGGGAGGGGGTTAGCAGATACGCAGTATTTT
TRBV6-6	NA	few	TRBJ2-7	CASTSAYEQYF	TGTGCCAGCACCTCAGCCTACGAGCAGTACTTC
TRBV7-3	NA	NA	TRBJ1-1	CASSWTQNTEAFF	TGTGCCAGCAGCTGGACACAGAACACTGAAGCTTTCTTT
TRBV5-8	NA	NA	TRBJ2-1	CASSLAGDEQFF	TGTGCCAGCAGCTTGGCAGGGGATGAGCAGTTCTTC
TRBV6-1	TRBD2	NA	TRBJ2-5	CASSAPSGGSQETQYF	TGTGCCAGCAGTGCCCCTAGCGGGGGGTCACAAGAGACCCAGTACTTC
TRBV28	NA	NA	TRBJ2-1	CASRTLQGWNEQFF	TGTGCCAGCAGAACACTACAGGGTTGGAATGAGCAGTTCTTC
TRBV19	TRBD2	few	TRBJ2-7	CASSIGTSGRIYEQYF	TGTGCCAGTAGTATAGGGACTAGCGGGAGGATATACGAGCAGTACTTC
TRBV15	NA	NA	TRBJ2-1	CATSRDLGALGFENEQFF	TGTGCCACCAGCAGAGATCTGGGAGCTTTAGGGTTTGAGAATGAGCAGTTCTTC